The 13 T cell receptor beta chains below come from one sample, sequenced in a study of blood T cell repertoires in COVID-19. Produced via immunoSEQ multiplex PCR; TCRdb's table is partial and in-frame only. The sample has about 380,000 clones, about 88% seen once. The sequenced material came from PBMCs or T cells enriched from blood (not recorded which). These receptor sequences come from a woman aged 18-29 years who had recovered from COVID-19.

In this sample, this clone turned up a few times. V and J are TRBV28 and TRBJ1-6, with 9 bases identical to TRBD1. From germline, CDR1 is MDHEN and CDR2 SYDVKM. The CDR3 is 17 amino acids. Trimming cost V 6 bases and J 10 bases; bases outside gene matches: 16. CDR3 region: CASSPPAVTGGRSPLHF. In DNA, the CDR3 is TGTGCCAGCAGCCCCCCCGCCGTCACAGGGGGCAGGTCACCCCTCCACTTT.

This chain links TRBV7-2 with TRBJ2-2; 13 nucleotides match TRBD2. The CDR3 contains 15 residues. V lost 5 bases, J lost 8 bases, and 5 bases stayed unmatched. Germline V gene sequence: CDR1 SGHTA, CDR2 FQGNSA. The chain's CDR3 is CASSGLAGDLGELFF. DNA for the CDR3: TGTGCCAGCAGCGGACTAGCGGGGGATCTGGGGGAGCTGTTTTTT.

The J gene is TRBJ2-4, the V gene TRBV6-1; weak D call: TRBD1 (6 bases). V was pared by 4 bases and J by 1 base, with 14 bases between. This CDR3 is 16 amino acids long. The germline gives CDR1 MNHNS, CDR2 SASEGT. The CDR3 sequence is CASSGDLDRAKNIQYF. The CDR3 coding sequence is TGTGCCAGCAGTGGAGATCTAGACAGGGCCAAAAACATTCAGTACTTC.

J is TRBJ1-3 and V is TRBV9, with D maybe TRBD1 (5 bases). The CDR3 contains 14 residues. Germline loops: CDR1 SGDLS, CDR2 YYNGEE. Deletions cut 0 bases from V and 1 base from J, with 5 bases between. CDR3 amino acids: CASSVAGSGNTIYF. CDR3 DNA sequence: TGTGCCAGCAGCGTAGCAGGGTCTGGAAACACCATATATTTT.

The CDR3, as DNA: TGTGCCACCAGTGACAGGGGACGGGCAGATACGCAGTATTTT. Protein product: CATSDRGRADTQYF. V gene TRBV24-1 combines with J gene TRBJ2-3; TRBD1 might be the D (6 bases). With 4 bases removed from V and 4 bases from J, the gap between germline ends came to 11 bases. The CDR3 spans 14 residues. The germline V gene encodes CDR1 KGHDR and CDR2 SFDVKD.

The chain has TRBV11-2 and TRBJ2-3; TRBD1 matches 8 bases. Germline V gene data show CDR1 as SGHAT and CDR2 as FQNNGV. This CDR3 has 19 amino acids. Trimming at V came to 1 base and at J to 1 base, leaving 13 bases not matched to a gene. CDR3 region: CASSLVSQGEVWGTDTQYF. As DNA, the CDR3 is TGTGCCAGCAGCTTAGTATCACAGGGGGAAGTATGGGGCACAGATACGCAGTATTTT.

This chain links TRBV5-8 with TRBJ2-1, with D unresolved. Germline V CDR1 and CDR2: SGHTS, YDEGEE. This CDR3 has 11 residues. With 1 base removed from V and 12 bases from J, the gap between germline ends came to 8 bases. CDR3 nucleotides: TGTGCCAGCAGCTTGACCTTCGGGCAGTTCTTC. It encodes CASSLTFGQFF.

The chain joins TRBV19 to TRBJ1-2; D may be TRBD1 (5 bases). V shed 4 bases and J shed 4 bases, with 16 bases lying between them. This CDR3 comprises 15 residues. The germline V gene encodes CDR1 LNHDA and CDR2 SQIVND (reference sequence). CDR3 nucleotide sequence: TGTGCCAGTAGTACCGTGACAGCTCCCGCCTATGGCTACACCTTC. Translated, it gives CASSTVTAPAYGYTF.

This chain connects TRBV18 to TRBJ1-3; D possibly corresponds to TRBD1 (6 bases). CDR1 KGHSH and CDR2 LQKENI come from the germline V gene. Trimming stripped 2 bases from V and 0 bases from J, with 8 bases between. The CDR3 loop spans 15 amino acids. The CDR3 reads CASSPRQDSGNTIYF. The CDR3 region has the DNA TGTGCCAGCTCACCAAGACAGGACTCTGGAAACACCATATATTTT.

This clone was detected once. This chain joins TRBV2 and TRBJ1-4; D ambiguous. The ends were cut back, 7 bases at V and 4 bases at J, with 4 bases in the middle. This CDR3 spans 11 amino acids. In germline, CDR1 is SNHLY, CDR2 FYNNEI. The DNA of the CDR3 is TGTGCCAGCATCCTTAATGAAAAACTGTTTTTT. Translation: CASILNEKLFF.

This chain links TRBV30 with TRBJ2-7; TRBD2 aligns across 7 bases. The germline CDR1 and CDR2 sequences are GTSNPN and SVGIG (reference sequence). CDR3 length: 14 residues. V lost 5 bases to trimming and J lost 0 bases; unmatched junction nucleotides: 7. CDR3 DNA sequence: TGTGCCTGGGGCAGAGCGGGATCCTCCTACGAGCAGTACTTC. It encodes CAWGRAGSSYEQYF.

The chain is built from TRBV4-2 and TRBJ1-6; the D gene is possibly TRBD1 (5 bases). Germline V CDR1 and CDR2: LGHNA, YNFKEQ. V was trimmed by 0 bases and J by 7 bases, leaving 13 bases between them. This CDR3 is built from 16 residues. For the CDR3, the DNA is TGTGCCAGCAGCCAAGATGCGGGACGGATAAATTCACCCCTCCACTTT. It encodes CASSQDAGRINSPLHF.

This chain connects TRBV6-9 to TRBJ1-6, with 12 bases lining up with TRBD1. The CDR3 covers 18 residues. Trimming cost V 6 bases and J 9 bases; bases outside gene matches: 15. Germline CDR1 and CDR2: MNHGY and SVAAGI. CDR3 region: CASRDTLGQGAVGSPLHF. Written as DNA, the CDR3 is TGTGCCAGCAGGGATACTTTGGGACAGGGGGCAGTAGGTTCACCCCTCCACTTT.